The 24 T cell receptor beta chains given below trace back to one sample, sequenced in a study of beta chain features in type 1 diabetes. Whole-study findings and limits: Type 1 diabetes patients had TCRB CDR3s that were shorter (moderately but significantly so) in all four CD4+ subsets.

Antigens for these TCRs are unknown. Sequenced material consisted of expressed TCRB transcripts (all of the isolated RNA was reverse transcribed). Some clones are missing from TCRdb's copy, which holds only in-frame ones; the method was immunoSEQ multiplex PCR. The sample lists around 150,000 clones, about 10% occurring once. The sequencing sample was made of central memory CD4+ T cells from blood. Receptors originate from a woman aged 25 to 45 with type 1 diabetes.

This clone was observed a handful of times. The rearrangement links TRBV2 to TRBJ2-3; no definite D call. V lost 6 bases and J lost 0, with 4 bases in between. The CDR3 spans 12 residues. Per the germline V gene, CDR1 is SNHLY and CDR2 is FYNNEI. Here the CDR3 reads CASRTSTDTQYF. The CDR3 DNA reads as TGTGCCAGCAGGACAAGCACAGATACGCAGTATTTT. The entire variable domain, with the rest obtained from reference TRBV2 and TRBJ2-3, is as follows: EPEVTQTPSHQVTQMGQEVILRCVPISNHLYFYWYRQILGQKVEFLVSFYNNEISEKSEIFDDQFSVERPDGSNFTLKIRSTKLEDSAMYFCASRTSTDTQYFGPGTRLTVL.

The chain combines TRBV30 with TRBJ2-2; D call uncertain. V was clipped by 0 bases and J by 8 bases, with 19 bases between them. The CDR3 totals 16 residues. Germline V lookup: CDR1 GTSNPN, CDR2 SVGIG (reference sequence). The CDR3 DNA is TGTGCCTGGAGTGTAGAACCGCGGTCGACGTGGGGGGAGCTGTTTTTT. Its protein product is CAWSVEPRSTWGELFF. The full variable domain, rest sourced from reference TRBV30 and TRBJ2-2, is SQTIHQWPATLVQPVGSPLSLECTVEGTSNPNLYWYRQAAGRGLQLLFYSVGIGQISSEVPQNLSASRPQDRQFILSSKKLLLSDSGFYLCAWSVEPRSTWGELFFGEGSRLTVL.

This clone was found a few times. The CDR3 sequence is CASSLTSQTGEQYF. The CDR3 coding sequence is TGCGCCAGCAGCCTGACTTCCCAGACCGGCGAGCAGTACTTC. The V and J genes are TRBV5-1 and TRBJ2-7; D gene unclear. Germline V gene data show CDR1 as SGHRS and CDR2 as YFSETQ. With 4 bases removed from V and 6 bases from J, the gap between germline ends came to 17 bases. The CDR3 length is 14 residues.

The chain carries TRBV4-2 and TRBJ2-1; 9 bases are shared with TRBD1. This CDR3 is built from 17 residues. Trimming at V came to 0 bases and at J to 2 bases, leaving 5 bases not matched to a gene. From germline, CDR1 is LGHNA and CDR2 YNFKEQ. Here the CDR3 reads CASSQDSRQGAYNEQFF. The CDR3 coding sequence is TGTGCCAGCAGCCAAGATTCCCGACAGGGGGCCTACAATGAGCAGTTCTTC.

This clone was found a few times. The chain joins TRBV30 to TRBJ1-5; D gene unclear. From germline, CDR1 is GTSNPN and CDR2 SVGIG (reference sequence). V dropped 0 bases and J dropped 3 bases, with 12 bases sitting between them. This CDR3 is built from 15 residues. In nucleotides, the CDR3 is TGTGCCTGGAGTGTGAGAGGGAGTAACAATCAGCCCCAGCATTTT. Translating it yields CAWSVRGSNNQPQHF.

The gene calls are TRBV2 and TRBJ2-1; 7 bases are a match to TRBD2. V shed 3 bases, J shed 7 bases, and the junction held 6 bases outside the gene matches. Per the germline V gene, CDR1 is SNHLY and CDR2 is FYNNEI. This CDR3 has 14 residues. This CDR3 is CASSDASGLNEQFF. DNA for the CDR3: TGTGCCAGCAGTGATGCTAGCGGACTTAATGAGCAGTTCTTC.

V and J are TRBV7-3 and TRBJ2-7; 9 bases fit TRBD2. The CDR3 consists of 18 residues. The germline gives CDR1 SGHTA, CDR2 FQGTGA. With 2 bases clipped from V and 3 bases from J, the junction kept 14 bases outside the gene matches. CDR3 sequence (DNA): TGTGCCAGCAGCTTAGCAGAGAGGGGACTAGCTGACGACTACGAGCAGTACTTC. It translates to CASSLAERGLADDYEQYF.

The chain combines TRBV29-1 with TRBJ2-1; possible D gene TRBD1, 5 bases. With 3 bases removed from V and 8 bases from J, the gap between germline ends came to 14 bases. Germline CDR1 and CDR2: SQVTM and ANQGSEA. This CDR3 is built from 13 residues. CDR3 nucleotide sequence: TGCAGCGTTGACGTTACAGGTGGCGATGAGCAGTTCTTC. It translates to CSVDVTGGDEQFF.

This clone has more than one count but fewer than ten. The chain uses TRBV5-1 and TRBJ2-1; 7 positions match TRBD1. Germline V lookup: CDR1 SGHRS, CDR2 YFSETQ. The trim removed 3 bases at V and 4 bases at J, leaving 13 bases unmatched. CDR3 length: 17 amino acids. The CDR3, as DNA: TGCGCCAGCAGCTCCGGACAGGTCCTCTTAACTTACAATGAGCAGTTCTTC. The encoded protein is CASSSGQVLLTYNEQFF.

This clone was seen a few times. The genes are TRBV2 and TRBJ2-2; 7 positions match TRBD1. Looked up from germline, CDR1 is SNHLY and CDR2 is FYNNEI. This CDR3 is built from 15 residues. V trimming: 7 bases; J trimming: 0 bases; junction bases outside the gene matches: 5. The CDR3 region has the DNA TGTGCCAGCAACTTGAGGGGGCCGAACACCGGGGAGCTGTTTTTT. This gives the protein CASNLRGPNTGELFF.

This clone was counted only a few times. The V and J genes are TRBV29-1 and TRBJ1-2; no clear D gene. This CDR3 is built from 14 residues. V gave up 6 bases and J gave up 2 bases, with 16 bases separating them. The V gene's germline CDR1 is SQVTM and CDR2 ANQGSEA. The CDR3 nucleotides are TGCAGCGTCCCTAACGGAATGGGCAACTATGGCTACACCTTC. The encoded protein is CSVPNGMGNYGYTF.

This clone was seen only a few times. The chain recombines TRBV5-1 with TRBJ1-4; TRBD1 matches at 12 bases. With 6 bases clipped from V and 2 bases from J, the junction kept 5 bases outside the gene matches. CDR3 length: 16 residues. Germline CDR1 SGHRS, CDR2 YFSETQ. This chain's CDR3 is CASNSGQGATNEKLFF. The CDR3 region has the DNA TGCGCCAGCAACTCGGGACAGGGGGCGACTAATGAAAAACTGTTTTTT.

This clone was seen only a few times. The chain couples TRBV9 to TRBJ2-5; 10 nucleotides align to TRBD1. The CDR3 is 15 amino acids. Trimming cost V 2 bases and J 3 bases; bases outside gene matches: 4. The V gene's germline CDR1 is SGDLS and CDR2 YYNGEE. CDR3 sequence reads: CASSVWTGGKETQYF. The CDR3 region has the DNA TGTGCCAGCAGCGTTTGGACAGGGGGTAAAGAGACCCAGTACTTC. The full variable domain, with the rest looked up from reference TRBV9 and TRBJ2-5, is DSGVTQTPKHLITATGQRVTLRCSPRSGDLSVYWYQQSLDQGLQFLIQYYNGEERAKGNILERFSAQQFPDLHSELNLSSLELGDSALYFCASSVWTGGKETQYFGPGTRLLVL.

This clone was seen a handful of times. This rearrangement joins TRBV29-1 to TRBJ2-5; D perhaps matches TRBD2 (7 bases). The assigned J gene may be wrong: the sequence end matches TRBJ2-7 better. Germline V gene lookup returns CDR1 SQVTM and CDR2 ANQGSEA. The length of the CDR3 is 19 residues. CDR3 sequence (DNA): TGCAGCGTTGAAGATGAATCGGGGGGCTCAGTGTTTACTATCTGCGAGCAGTACTTC. Encoded protein: CSVEDESGGSVFTICEQYF.

This clone was observed a few times. The V and J genes are TRBV28 and TRBJ2-7; 8 nucleotides agree with TRBD2. With V trimmed by 3 bases and J by 0 bases, 10 bases remained unmatched. The CDR3 sequence is 17 residues long. Looked up from germline, CDR1 is MDHEN and CDR2 is SYDVKM. The CDR3 coding sequence is TGTGCCAGCAGTTTTTCGGCTCGACGGGAGGGCTCCTACGAGCAGTACTTC. It specifies CASSFSARREGSYEQYF.

This clone was observed many times. The chain links TRBV6-5 to TRBJ2-2; D perhaps matches TRBD1 (6 bases). The CDR3 is made up of 15 amino acids. V lost 4 bases to trimming and J lost 5 bases, with 14 bases between them. The germline V gene encodes CDR1 MNHEY and CDR2 SVGAGI. CDR3 region: CASSLQGPPTGELFF. The CDR3, as DNA: TGTGCCAGCAGTTTACAGGGCCCTCCGACCGGGGAGCTGTTTTTT.

This clone was detected a few times. This chain links TRBV10-3 with TRBJ1-4, with D possibly matching TRBD1 (6 bases). CDR1 is ENHRY and CDR2 is SYGVKD in the germline V gene. This CDR3 has 14 residues. The V end lost 3 bases, the J end lost 8 bases, and 13 bases lay between the germline ends. CDR3: CAISDSGVDEKLFF. DNA for the CDR3: TGTGCCATCAGTGACTCAGGGGTTGACGAAAAACTGTTTTTT.

The chain uses TRBV29-1 and TRBJ2-1, with D possibly being TRBD2 (6 bases). V lost 7 bases and J lost 8, with 24 bases in between. Per germline, CDR1 SQVTM and CDR2 ANQGSEA. The CDR3 contains 15 residues. The DNA of the CDR3 is TGCAGCGCCCCGGGGGTCCTAGGGGAGAGGGATGAGCAGTTCTTC. This codes for CSAPGVLGERDEQFF.

This clone appeared a few times. The genes are TRBV5-1 and TRBJ2-1, with 9 positions matching TRBD1. Losses at the gene ends were 0 bases for V and 6 bases for J; bases not matched to a gene: 7. Germline-derived CDR1 and CDR2 are SGHRS and YFSETQ. The length of the CDR3 is 16 residues. The CDR3 region has the DNA TGCGCCAGCAGCTTGGCACCGGGACAGGGCGGCAATGAGCAGTTCTTC. Translated, it gives CASSLAPGQGGNEQFF.

This clone was observed a few times. This sequence joins TRBV7-9 and TRBJ2-3; 7 bases agree with TRBD2. Trimming at V came to 2 bases and at J to 5 bases, leaving 7 bases not matched to a gene. This CDR3 region has 15 residues. Germline V gene lookup returns CDR1 SEHNR and CDR2 FQNEAQ (reference sequence). This chain's CDR3 is CASSLSAGAIDTQYF. The CDR3 coding sequence is TGTGCCAGCAGCTTAAGTGCGGGAGCGATAGATACGCAGTATTTT.

This clone was observed a few times. CDR3 loop: CASRPGQGNNQPQHF. DNA for the CDR3: TGTGCCAGCAGGCCGGGACAGGGGAACAATCAGCCCCAGCATTTT. The rearrangement joins TRBV27 to TRBJ1-5; TRBD1 agrees at 10 bases. Germline assignment: CDR1 MNHEY and CDR2 SMNVEV (reference sequence). This CDR3 comprises 15 residues. The junction had 5 bases not matched to a gene; V was cut back by 6 bases and J by 3 bases.

The chain links TRBV7-2 to TRBJ2-2; D not resolved. Trimming cost V 2 bases and J 2 bases, with 6 bases left between them. This CDR3 has 14 amino acids. Looked up from germline, CDR1 is SGHTA and CDR2 is FQGNSA. The CDR3 is CASSLRRNTGELFF. The CDR3 DNA reads TGTGCCAGCAGCTTAAGGAGAAACACCGGGGAGCTGTTTTTT.

The chain uses TRBV19 and TRBJ1-2, with D possibly TRBD1 on 6 matching bases. Deletions cut 4 bases from V and 7 bases from J, with 13 bases between. Germline CDR1 and CDR2: LNHDA and SQIVND (reference sequence). The CDR3 spans 13 residues. The chain's CDR3 is CASSNPRGAGYTF. The CDR3 DNA sequence: TGTGCCAGTAGTAACCCGCGGGGGGCTGGCTACACCTTC.

The chain recombines TRBV7-9 with TRBJ2-1, with 7 bases matching TRBD2. The CDR3 covers 16 residues. The junction had 7 bases not matched to a gene; V was cut back by 1 base and J by 4 bases. Germline values: CDR1 SEHNR, CDR2 FQNEAQ (reference sequence). CDR3 in amino acids: CASSLDPGRSYNEQFF. The CDR3 bases are TGTGCCAGCAGCTTAGATCCCGGGAGGTCATACAATGAGCAGTTCTTC.